What follows are 10 T cell receptor beta chains derived from one specimen sequenced in a study of T cells in Graves' hyperthyroidism and ophthalmopathy. Regions amplified from RNA transcripts were the TCR beta CDR3 regions. Researchers ran a first-round RT-PCR on the TCR CDR3 using the HTBI primer set. From the multiplex PCR reads, TCRdb called clonotypes with MiXCR, one entry per CDR3 protein. The sample contains 300,000 to 400,000 distinct CDR3 sequences, 11% to 15% of which appear only once. What was sequenced was blood. The source of these receptors is a woman aged 55-70 years with Graves' hyperthyroidism.

This clonotype was seen many times. The V call is TRBV3-1, the J call TRBJ1-1; D gene unclear. This CDR3 contains 14 residues. Trimming took 6 bases from V and 1 from J, leaving 12 bases between them. CDR1 and CDR2 (germline): LGHDT, YNNKEL (reference sequence). The CDR3 reads CASSQMSPNTEAFF. In DNA form, the CDR3 reads TGTGCCAGCAGTCAAATGTCACCGAACACTGAAGCTTTCTTT.

In its sample, this clonotype was seen many times. The chain couples TRBV10-3 to TRBJ2-1; 8 positions match TRBD2. Germline CDR1 reads ENHRY; CDR2 reads SYGVKD. This CDR3 comprises 15 residues. Trimming cost V 10 bases and J 8 bases; bases outside gene matches: 16. CDR3: CATLPSSGSGDEQFF. The CDR3 DNA sequence: TGTGCCACCTTACCGTCGAGCGGGAGTGGAGATGAGCAGTTCTTC.

This clonotype showed up many times. The rearrangement links TRBV19 to TRBJ1-2; TRBD1 matches at 9 bases. V lost 4 bases and J lost 5; bases outside the gene matches: 5. The CDR3 is 14 amino acids. Germline V lookup: CDR1 LNHDA, CDR2 SQIVND (reference sequence). Here the CDR3 reads CASSTPTGGYGYTF. CDR3 nucleotides: TGTGCCAGTAGTACACCGACAGGGGGGTATGGCTACACCTTC.

Remarks on this clonotype: Just one base apart from a much larger clone, this may be a read error. The chain carries TRBV3-1 and TRBJ1-4; 9 bases are shared with TRBD1. CDR3 length equals 14 residues. Germline V CDR1 and CDR2: LGHDT, YNNKEL (reference sequence). V was pared by 7 bases and J by 7 bases, with 7 bases of the junction left unmatched. The CDR3 sequence is CASTKQGAPEKLFF. The CDR3 bases are TGTGCCAGCACTAAACAGGGGGCGCCTGAAAAACTGTTTTTT.

This clonotype was seen ten or more times. The V call is TRBV2, the J call TRBJ2-2; D unclear. This CDR3 is 15 amino acids long. Germline V lookup: CDR1 SNHLY, CDR2 FYNNEI. Trimming pared 3 bases from V and 0 bases from J, leaving 8 bases between. The CDR3 region is CASSDRSPNTGELFF. In nucleotides, the CDR3 is TGTGCCAGCAGTGATCGCAGCCCGAACACCGGGGAGCTGTTTTTT.

V and J are TRBV2 and TRBJ1-5, with D perhaps TRBD1 (5 bases). CDR1 and CDR2 from the germline V gene are SNHLY and FYNNEI. V lost 4 bases to trimming and J lost 6 bases, with 13 bases between them. CDR3 length equals 14 residues. CDR3: CASSVFGRGQPQHF. DNA of the CDR3: TGTGCCAGCAGTGTATTCGGGAGGGGTCAGCCCCAGCATTTT.

This clonotype was counted only a few times. The V call is TRBV4-1, the J call TRBJ1-2; weak D call: TRBD1 (5 bases). Per the germline V gene, CDR1 is MGHRA and CDR2 is YSYEKL. The CDR3 spans 16 residues. The V and J ends lost 2 bases and 2 bases respectively, with 15 bases between them. CDR3 in amino acids: CASSQPTRRGNYGYTF. The CDR3, as DNA: TGCGCCAGCAGCCAACCAACAAGGAGGGGAAACTATGGCTACACCTTC.

This clonotype was detected only a few times. The chain is built from TRBV4-1 and TRBJ1-1; no firm D call. Per the germline V gene, CDR1 is MGHRA and CDR2 is YSYEKL. The CDR3 is made up of 13 amino acids. Trimming pared 2 bases from V and 9 bases from J, leaving 13 bases between. The CDR3 reads CASSQILAGKAFF. CDR3 in DNA: TGCGCCAGCAGCCAAATTTTGGCGGGAAAAGCTTTCTTT.

This chain connects TRBV15 to TRBJ1-2; 10 nucleotides agree with TRBD1. The CDR3 runs 15 residues. Germline V gene data show CDR1 as LNHNV and CDR2 as YYDKDF (reference sequence). V dropped 7 bases and J dropped 1; count of bases not matched to a gene: 6. CDR3 amino acids: CATNRDRGVNYGYTF. The CDR3 bases are TGTGCCACCAACCGGGACAGGGGTGTTAACTATGGCTACACCTTC.

The table lists this clonotype with many counts. The chain has TRBV28 and TRBJ1-4; tentatively, D is TRBD1 (6 bases). CDR3 size: 13 residues. The V and J ends lost 6 bases and 4 bases respectively, with 9 bases between them. Germline values: CDR1 MDHEN, CDR2 SYDVKM. As DNA, the CDR3 is TGTGCCAGCAGCGGACAGAATAATGAAAAACTGTTTTTT. Translating gives CASSGQNNEKLFF. The variable domain in full, with the rest retrieved from reference TRBV28 and TRBJ1-4, is DVKVTQSSRYLVKRTGEKVFLECVQDMDHENMFWYRQDPGLGLRLIYFSYDVKMKEKGDIPEGYSVSREKKERFSLILESASTNQTSMYLCASSGQNNEKLFFGSGTQLSVL.